Each of the 10 T cell receptor beta chains below was sequenced from the same sample in a study of blood T cell repertoires in COVID-19. Some clones are missing from TCRdb's copy, which holds only in-frame ones; the method was immunoSEQ multiplex PCR. The table shows 250,000 or so clones, with 70% to 90% occurring only once. The specimen sequenced was PBMCs or T cells enriched from blood (not recorded which). The receptor set was obtained from a woman between 45 and 60 years old who had recovered from COVID-19.

This chain links TRBV20-1 with TRBJ2-7, with a tentative D call TRBD2 (5 bases). V lost 1 base and J lost 4, with 5 bases in between. This CDR3 spans 11 amino acids. Germline loops: CDR1 DFQATT, CDR2 SNEGSKA (reference sequence). CDR3 loop: CSARGEYEQYF. As DNA, the CDR3 is TGCAGTGCTAGAGGGGAGTACGAGCAGTACTTC.

This chain uses TRBV5-4 with TRBJ2-1, with D possibly TRBD2 on 5 matching bases. V was pared by 0 bases and J by 8 bases, with 18 bases between. Germline assignment: CDR1 SGHNT and CDR2 YYREEE (reference sequence). This CDR3 spans 16 amino acids. The CDR3 spells CASSLEVNSGMDEQFF. In DNA form, the CDR3 reads TGTGCCAGCAGCTTGGAGGTCAATTCGGGGATGGATGAGCAGTTCTTC.

The genes are TRBV7-9 and TRBJ1-2; D not certain. Germline CDR1 SEHNR, CDR2 FQNEAQ (reference sequence). There are 12 residues in the CDR3. Trimming shortened V by 1 base and J by 7 bases, and 7 bases separated the two germline ends. CDR3 sequence (DNA): TGTGCCAGCAGCTTAGTCACTACTGGCTACACCTTC. It yields the protein CASSLVTTGYTF.

This rearrangement joins TRBV5-5 to TRBJ1-3; the D is unclear. The germline V gene has CDR1 SGHKS and CDR2 YYEKEE (reference sequence). There are 16 residues in the CDR3. Trimming pared 4 bases from V and 4 bases from J, leaving 18 bases between. CDR3 residues: CASSDTWSSGGNTIYF. The DNA for the CDR3 is TGTGCCAGCAGCGATACCTGGTCCTCGGGAGGAAACACCATATATTTT.

Only one count was recorded for this clone. The chain combines TRBV5-1 with TRBJ1-2; D is uncertain. This CDR3 region has 14 residues. Looked up from germline, CDR1 is SGHRS and CDR2 is YFSETQ. Trimming cost V 0 bases and J 3 bases, with 9 bases left between them. The CDR3, as DNA: TGCGCCAGCAGCTTGGGCGGGGATGACTATGGCTACACCTTC. Translated: CASSLGGDDYGYTF. Based on the CDR3 plus reference TRBV5-1 and TRBJ1-2, the full variable domain is KAGVTQTPRYLIKTRGQQVTLSCSPISGHRSVSWYQQTPGQGLQFLFEYFSETQRNKGNFPGRFSGRQFSNSRSEMNVSTLELGDSALYLCASSLGGDDYGYTFGSGTRLTVV.

This chain joins TRBV19 and TRBJ2-7; TRBD2 matches 8 bases. The J segment lost 3 bases and the V segment lost 6 bases, leaving 22 bases of the junction unmatched. The germline V gene encodes CDR1 LNHDA and CDR2 SQIVND (reference sequence). The CDR3 consists of 19 residues. Here the CDR3 DNA reads TGTGCCAGTAGCCCTATGGGACCCCGACCCGGGACTAGACACTACGAGCAGTACTTC. It is translated as CASSPMGPRPGTRHYEQYF.

The rearrangement joins TRBV6-5 to TRBJ2-4; 7 positions agree with TRBD2. CDR1 is MNHEY and CDR2 is SVGAGI in the germline V gene. The CDR3 totals 15 residues. V was pared by 0 bases and J by 3 bases, with 2 bases of the junction left unmatched. The DNA for the CDR3 is TGTGCCAGCAGTTACTCGAGCGGGATCAAAAACATTCAGTACTTC. This sequence encodes CASSYSSGIKNIQYF.

This clone was found a few times. The chain recombines TRBV28 with TRBJ1-1; D is uncertain. The CDR3 runs to 14 residues. The V gene lost 3 bases and the J gene lost 6 bases, with 14 bases spanning the gap. Germline lookup yields CDR1 MDHEN and CDR2 SYDVKM. Here the CDR3 reads CASSFNHGESEAFF. CDR3 DNA sequence: TGTGCCAGCAGTTTCAACCACGGGGAGTCTGAAGCTTTCTTT.

This sequence joins TRBV4-2 and TRBJ2-1, with 12 nucleotides matching TRBD2. V shed 0 bases and J 8 bases; nucleotides not matched to a gene: 11. This CDR3 is 18 amino acids long. Germline CDR1 reads LGHNA; CDR2 reads YNFKEQ. Here the CDR3 DNA reads TGTGCCAGCAGCCAAGATAGTCTAGCGGGAGGGTGGGTCTATGAGCAGTTCTTC. Amino acids: CASSQDSLAGGWVYEQFF.

J is TRBJ2-3 and V is TRBV9, with a weak D call TRBD2 (6 bases). The CDR3 consists of 14 residues. Trimming took 4 bases from V and 9 from J, leaving 18 bases between them. The germline gives CDR1 SGDLS, CDR2 YYNGEE. The CDR3 sequence is CASSPQGGGQTQYF. The CDR3 DNA follows: TGTGCCAGCAGCCCCCAGGGTGGAGGGCAAACGCAGTATTTT.